A selection of T cell receptor beta chains follows, all from one sample in a study of shared clonotypes between healthy human individuals. Libraries were prepared by immunoSEQ multiplex PCR; TCRdb keeps only in-frame clonotypes and omits some of them. The table shows roughly 1 million clones, with about 77% occurring only once. Sequencing input: memory CD4+ T cells sorted from blood. The receptor source for this set is a man between 18 and 29 years old in good health. CDR3s include the opening cysteine and the closing phenylalanine or tryptophan. Each record gives: clone size, D gene, J gene, V gene, CDR3 protein, CDR3 DNA. The D gene is left open where the match is weak. For some rows the clone size is stated as once, few or many, or as a class when expanded; others skip it.

once - TRBJ1-1 TRBV4-1 CASSQDHLVGQTNTEAFF TGCGCCAGCAGCCAAGACCACCTGGTAGGACAGACGAACACTGAAGCTTTCTTT
once - TRBJ2-2 TRBV4-1 CASSQEEGSGELFF TGCGCCAGCAGCCAAGAAGAGGGGAGCGGGGAGCTGTTTTTT
- TRBD2 TRBJ2-7 TRBV2 CASTPGTSVSYEQYF TGTGCCAGCACCCCCGGGACTAGCGTCTCCTACGAGCAGTACTTC
- TRBD1 TRBJ1-2 TRBV10-1 CACRQGAYYGYTF TGCGCCTGTAGACAGGGGGCCTACTATGGCTACACCTTC
- TRBD1 TRBJ2-1 TRBV6-1 CASSEVRGQNNEQFF TGTGCCAGCAGTGAAGTCAGGGGGCAGAACAATGAGCAGTTCTTC
once - TRBJ1-2 TRBV11-2 CASSETGPPYGYTF TGTGCCAGCAGCGAAACCGGACCCCCCTATGGCTACACCTTC
- TRBD1 TRBJ1-5 TRBV6-1 CASRATGEGQPQHF TGTGCCAGCAGGGCGACAGGGGAGGGTCAGCCCCAGCATTTT
- - TRBJ1-2 TRBV18 CASSPNSNDGYTF TGTGCCAGCTCACCAAACAGCAACGATGGCTACACCTTC
- TRBD1 TRBJ1-1 TRBV5-6 CASSLRQGEEAFF TGTGCCAGCAGCTTGAGACAGGGGGAGGAAGCTTTCTTT
- TRBD2 TRBJ2-2 TRBV5-4 CASSSGTSGMKAGELFF TGTGCCAGCAGCTCCGGGACTAGCGGGATGAAAGCCGGGGAGCTGTTTTTT
- TRBD1 TRBJ1-2 TRBV6-6 CASSYSGQGRNYGYTF TGTGCCAGCAGTTACTCGGGACAGGGCAGAAACTATGGCTACACCTTC
- TRBD2 TRBJ2-5 TRBV5-4 CASSAAGGLSYQETQYF TGTGCCAGCAGCGCAGCGGGGGGGCTCTCTTACCAAGAGACCCAGTACTTC
- TRBD1 TRBJ1-4 TRBV6-1 CASSVDVRGQGTHNEKLFF TGTGCCAGCAGTGTTGATGTCCGGGGACAGGGGACCCACAATGAAAAACTGTTTTTT
- - TRBJ2-1 TRBV9 CASSTRDGPYNEQFF TGTGCCAGCAGCACCCGGGACGGACCCTACAATGAGCAGTTCTTC
- TRBD2 TRBJ2-3 TRBV5-4 CASSLGLAAQYF TGTGCCAGCAGCTTGGGGCTAGCGGCGCAGTATTTT
- - TRBJ1-1 TRBV28 CASLQGMNTEAFF TGTGCCAGTCTTCAGGGCATGAACACTGAAGCTTTCTTT
many - TRBJ1-6 TRBV7-2 CASSLFNSPLHF TGTGCCAGCAGCTTATTTAATTCACCCCTCCACTTT
- - TRBJ1-5 TRBV5-5 CASSLEWGGSNQPQHF TGTGCCAGCAGCTTGGAGTGGGGGGGTAGCAATCAGCCCCAGCATTTT
- - TRBJ2-1 TRBV30 CAWSVGTGRSRNEQFF TGTGCCTGGAGTGTAGGGACCGGGAGATCCCGGAATGAGCAGTTCTTC
- - TRBJ2-7 TRBV7-2 CASSAPRGTDHEQYF TGTGCCAGCAGCGCCCCCCGCGGAACGGATCACGAGCAGTACTTC
few - TRBJ1-5 TRBV28 CASRTYREGQPQHF TGTGCCAGCAGAACCTACAGGGAGGGTCAGCCCCAGCATTTT
- - TRBJ1-1 TRBV5-1 CASSLEGGTGTEAFF TGCGCCAGCAGCTTGGAGGGGGGAACCGGCACTGAAGCTTTCTTT
few - TRBJ2-2 TRBV7-2 CASSQYRASNTGELFF TGTGCCAGCAGCCAGTACAGGGCTTCGAACACCGGGGAGCTGTTTTTT
- - TRBJ2-7 TRBV14 CASSQGRAAPAYEQYF TGTGCCAGCAGCCAAGGCCGGGCAGCCCCCGCCTACGAGCAGTACTTC
- - TRBJ1-4 TRBV15 CATSPLTGRNEKLFF TGTGCCACCAGCCCCCTGACAGGCCGTAATGAAAAACTGTTTTTT
- TRBD1 TRBJ1-2 TRBV28 CASSVTGQGGNYGYTF TGTGCCAGCAGTGTTACGGGACAGGGAGGTAACTATGGCTACACCTTC
- TRBD1 TRBJ2-1 TRBV18 CASSPPRQGLYNEQFF TGTGCCAGCTCACCACCAAGACAGGGGCTTTACAATGAGCAGTTCTTC
- TRBD1 TRBJ1-2 TRBV6-4 CASSEQARTGDGYTF TGTGCCAGCAGTGAACAGGCTAGGACAGGGGATGGCTACACCTTC
- TRBD1 TRBJ2-1 TRBV11-3 CASSSSGTGSGEQFF TGTGCCAGCAGTTCTTCCGGGACAGGGTCGGGTGAGCAGTTCTTC
- - TRBJ1-2 TRBV5-6 CASSLDRSNYGYTF TGTGCCAGCAGCTTAGACAGGTCTAACTATGGCTACACCTTC
- TRBD2 TRBJ2-7 TRBV18 CASSPQPASGSYEQYF TGTGCCAGCTCACCGCAGCCCGCTAGCGGGTCTTACGAGCAGTACTTC
- - TRBJ2-5 TRBV11-2 CASSRGGAVMETQYF TGTGCCAGCAGCAGGGGTGGTGCGGTTATGGAGACCCAGTACTTC
- - TRBJ1-1 TRBV7-2 CASSFRVNTEAFF TGTGCCAGCAGCTTTAGAGTGAACACTGAAGCTTTCTTT
- - TRBJ2-2 TRBV10-3 CASRRTSNTGELFF TGTGCCTCTCGGCGGACTTCGAACACCGGGGAGCTGTTTTTT
- - TRBJ2-2 TRBV2 CASSRIERSGELFF TGTGCCAGCAGTAGGATTGAGCGGTCCGGGGAGCTGTTTTTT
- - TRBJ1-2 TRBV20-1 CSAPARYGYTF TGCAGTGCTCCGGCGCGATATGGCTACACCTTC
- - TRBJ1-6 TRBV18 CASSPSMAPGSPLHF TGTGCCAGCTCACCTTCGATGGCTCCGGGCTCACCCCTCCACTTT
- - TRBJ2-1 TRBV2 CASSVSRASYNEQFF TGTGCCAGCAGTGTTAGCAGGGCATCCTACAATGAGCAGTTCTTC
few - TRBJ2-1 TRBV5-4 CASSPPRGNEQFF TGTGCCAGCAGCCCTCCCAGAGGTAATGAGCAGTTCTTC
- TRBD2 TRBJ2-5 TRBV6-5 CASSYSMPSGRETQYF TGTGCCAGCAGTTACTCGATGCCTAGCGGGAGGGAGACCCAGTACTTC
- - TRBJ1-5 TRBV5-6 CASSAGGGAHQPQHF TGTGCCAGCAGCGCCGGAGGGGGGGCCCATCAGCCCCAGCATTTT
- - TRBJ2-5 TRBV19 CASSMEWSQETQYF TGTGCCAGTAGTATGGAGTGGTCCCAAGAGACCCAGTACTTC
- - TRBJ2-5 TRBV27 CASSTAVTRQETQYF TGTGCCAGCAGTACGGCCGTTACCCGGCAAGAGACCCAGTACTTC
- TRBD1 TRBJ2-7 TRBV19 CARRDRATYEQYF TGTGCCAGGAGGGACAGGGCTACCTACGAGCAGTACTTC